This T cell receptor beta chain was sequenced for a study of control samples from healthy donors and cancer patients. Germline CDR1 reads SGHAT; CDR2 reads FQNNGV. This CDR3 is built from 13 residues. V lost 0 bases, J lost 9 bases, and 9 bases lay in between. Profiled with immunoSEQ multiplex PCR; TCRdb holds only in-frame clones, not every one. Altogether roughly 8,500 clones are present, roughly 91% being singletons, with the ten largest covering 15% to 20%. The sequence came from a man between 60 and 70 years old with colorectal cancer. This chain links TRBV11-2 with TRBJ1-5; D remains ambiguous. The sample taken for sequencing was PBMCs. CDR3 loop: CASSLDSLGPQHF. The CDR3 DNA follows: TGTGCCAGCAGCTTAGACAGCTTAGGGCCCCAGCATTTT. Variable domain in full (rest from reference TRBV11-2 and TRBJ1-5): EAGVAQSPRYKIIEKRQSVAFWCNPISGHATLYWYQQILGQGPKLLIQFQNNGVVDDSQLPKDRFSAERLKGVDSTLKIQPAKLEDSAVYLCASSLDSLGPQHFGDGTRLSIL.